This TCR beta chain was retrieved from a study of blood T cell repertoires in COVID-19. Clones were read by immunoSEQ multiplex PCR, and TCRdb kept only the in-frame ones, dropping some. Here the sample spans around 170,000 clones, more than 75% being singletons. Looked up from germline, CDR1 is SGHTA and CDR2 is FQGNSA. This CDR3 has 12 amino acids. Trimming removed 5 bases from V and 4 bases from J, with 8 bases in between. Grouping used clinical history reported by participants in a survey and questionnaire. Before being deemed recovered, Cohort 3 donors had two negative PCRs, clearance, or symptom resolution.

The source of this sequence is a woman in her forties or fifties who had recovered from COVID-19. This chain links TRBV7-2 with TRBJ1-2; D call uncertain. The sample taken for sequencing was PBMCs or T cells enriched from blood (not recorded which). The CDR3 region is CASSVVRYGYTF. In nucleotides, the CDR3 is TGTGCCAGCAGCGTCGTGCGCTATGGCTACACCTTC.